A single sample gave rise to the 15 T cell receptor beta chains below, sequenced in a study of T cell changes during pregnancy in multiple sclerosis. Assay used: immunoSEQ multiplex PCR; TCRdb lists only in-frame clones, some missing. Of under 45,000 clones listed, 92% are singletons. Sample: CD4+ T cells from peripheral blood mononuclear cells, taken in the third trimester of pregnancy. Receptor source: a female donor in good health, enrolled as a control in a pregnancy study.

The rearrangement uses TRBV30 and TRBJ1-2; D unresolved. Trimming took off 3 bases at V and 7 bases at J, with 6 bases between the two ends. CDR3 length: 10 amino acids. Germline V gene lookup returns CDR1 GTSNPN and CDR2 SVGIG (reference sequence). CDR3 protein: CAWSESGYTF. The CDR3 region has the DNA TGTGCCTGGAGCGAGAGTGGCTACACCTTC.

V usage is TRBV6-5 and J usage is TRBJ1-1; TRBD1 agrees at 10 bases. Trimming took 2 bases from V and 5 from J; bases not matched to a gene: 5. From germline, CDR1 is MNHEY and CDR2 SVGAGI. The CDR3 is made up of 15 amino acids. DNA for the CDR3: TGTGCCAGCAGTTACGGGGGACAGGGGCGAACTGAAGCTTTCTTT. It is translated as CASSYGGQGRTEAFF.

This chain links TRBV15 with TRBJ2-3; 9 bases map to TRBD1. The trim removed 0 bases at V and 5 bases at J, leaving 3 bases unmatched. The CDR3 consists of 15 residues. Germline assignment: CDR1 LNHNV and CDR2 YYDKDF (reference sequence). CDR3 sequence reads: CATSRDLGQGDTQYF. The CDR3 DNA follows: TGTGCCACCAGCAGAGATCTGGGACAGGGAGATACGCAGTATTTT. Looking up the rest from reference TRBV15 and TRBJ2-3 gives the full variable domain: DAMVIQNPRYQVTQFGKPVTLSCSQTLNHNVMYWYQQKSSQAPKLLFHYYDKDFNNEADTPDNFQSRRPNTSFCFLDIRSPGLGDTAMYLCATSRDLGQGDTQYFGPGTRLTVL.

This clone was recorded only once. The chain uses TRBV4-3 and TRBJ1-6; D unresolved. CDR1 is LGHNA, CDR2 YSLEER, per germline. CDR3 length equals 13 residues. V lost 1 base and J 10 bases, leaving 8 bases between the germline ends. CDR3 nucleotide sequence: TGCGCCAGCAGCCAAGTGCTGGGCTCACCCCTCCACTTT. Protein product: CASSQVLGSPLHF.

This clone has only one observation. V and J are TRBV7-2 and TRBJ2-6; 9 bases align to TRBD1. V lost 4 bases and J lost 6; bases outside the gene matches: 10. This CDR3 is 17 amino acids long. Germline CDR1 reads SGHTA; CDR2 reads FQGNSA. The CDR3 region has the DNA TGTGCCAGCAGCTATACCGGGACAGGGCATGTGGCCAACGTCCTGACTTTC. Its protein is CASSYTGTGHVANVLTF.

CDR3 coding DNA: TGTGCCAGCTCACCAGGGACAGGGGGAAACTATGGCTACACCTTC. Translation gives CASSPGTGGNYGYTF. The chain employs TRBV18 and TRBJ1-2, with 11 bases that match TRBD1. Losses at the gene ends were 2 bases for V and 2 bases for J; bases not matched to a gene: 1. The CDR3 is 15 residues long. Germline CDR1 KGHSH, CDR2 LQKENI.

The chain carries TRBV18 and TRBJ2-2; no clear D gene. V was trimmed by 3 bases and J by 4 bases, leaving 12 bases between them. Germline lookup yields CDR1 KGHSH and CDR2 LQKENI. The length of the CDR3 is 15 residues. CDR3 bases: TGTGCCAGCTCACCTTACAGTTTAGGCACCGGGGAGCTGTTTTTT. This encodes CASSPYSLGTGELFF. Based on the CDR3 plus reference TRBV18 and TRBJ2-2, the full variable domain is NAGVMQNPRHLVRRRGQEARLRCSPMKGHSHVYWYRQLPEEGLKFMVYLQKENIIDESGMPKERFSAEFPKEGPSILRIQQVVRGDSAAYFCASSPYSLGTGELFFGEGSRLTVL.

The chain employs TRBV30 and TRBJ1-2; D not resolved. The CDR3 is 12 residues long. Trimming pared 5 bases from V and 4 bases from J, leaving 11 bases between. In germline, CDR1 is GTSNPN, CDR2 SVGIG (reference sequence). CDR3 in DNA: TGTGCCTGGGCCCAAGGAGGCTATGGCTACACCTTC. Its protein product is CAWAQGGYGYTF.

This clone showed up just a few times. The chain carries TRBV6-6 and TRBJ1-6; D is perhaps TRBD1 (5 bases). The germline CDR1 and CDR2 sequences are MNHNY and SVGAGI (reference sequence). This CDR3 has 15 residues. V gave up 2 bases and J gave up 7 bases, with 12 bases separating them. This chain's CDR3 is CASSYGGEVNSPLHF. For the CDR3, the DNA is TGTGCCAGCAGTTACGGGGGGGAAGTGAATTCACCCCTCCACTTT.

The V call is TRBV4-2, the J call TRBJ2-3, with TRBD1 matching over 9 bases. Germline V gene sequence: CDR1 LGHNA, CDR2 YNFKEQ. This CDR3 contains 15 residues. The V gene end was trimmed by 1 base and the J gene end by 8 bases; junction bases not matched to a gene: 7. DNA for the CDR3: TGTGCCAGCAGCCAAGGGGACAGGGAAATGGGTACGCAGTATTTT. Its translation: CASSQGDREMGTQYF.

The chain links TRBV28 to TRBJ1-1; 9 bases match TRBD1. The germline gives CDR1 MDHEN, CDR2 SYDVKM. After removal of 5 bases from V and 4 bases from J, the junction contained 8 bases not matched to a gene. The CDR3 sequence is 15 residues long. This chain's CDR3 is CASSQMTGGTTEAFF. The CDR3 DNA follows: TGTGCCAGCAGTCAGATGACAGGGGGGACCACTGAAGCTTTCTTT. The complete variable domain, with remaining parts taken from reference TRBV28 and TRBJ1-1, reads DVKVTQSSRYLVKRTGEKVFLECVQDMDHENMFWYRQDPGLGLRLIYFSYDVKMKEKGDIPEGYSVSREKKERFSLILESASTNQTSMYLCASSQMTGGTTEAFFGQGTRLTVV.

CDR3 bases: TGTGCCATCAGCACAGGGGGCAGAGAGACCCAGTACTTC. Amino acid sequence: CAISTGGRETQYF. The chain uses TRBV10-3 and TRBJ2-5, with 9 positions matching TRBD1. V gave up 6 bases and J gave up 4 bases; unmatched junction bases: 3. CDR1 and CDR2 (germline): ENHRY, SYGVKD. CDR3 length: 13 residues.

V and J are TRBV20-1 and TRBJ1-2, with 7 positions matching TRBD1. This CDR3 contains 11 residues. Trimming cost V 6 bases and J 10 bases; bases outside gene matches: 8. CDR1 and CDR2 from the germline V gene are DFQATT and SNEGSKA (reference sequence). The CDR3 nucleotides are TGCAGTGCCCGGGAGGGGGCGGCCTACACCTTC. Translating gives CSAREGAAYTF.

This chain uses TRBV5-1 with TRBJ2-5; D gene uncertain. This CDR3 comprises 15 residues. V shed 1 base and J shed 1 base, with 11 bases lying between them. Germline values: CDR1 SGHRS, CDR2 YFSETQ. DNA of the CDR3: TGCGCCAGCAGCTTGAGAGCTAGTGGCCAAGAGACCCAGTACTTC. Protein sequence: CASSLRASGQETQYF.

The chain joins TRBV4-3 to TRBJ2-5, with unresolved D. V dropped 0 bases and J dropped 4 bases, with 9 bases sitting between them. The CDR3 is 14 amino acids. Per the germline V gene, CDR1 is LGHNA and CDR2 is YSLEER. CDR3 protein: CASSQDLLLETQYF. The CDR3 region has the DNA TGCGCCAGCAGCCAAGATCTCCTCTTAGAGACCCAGTACTTC.